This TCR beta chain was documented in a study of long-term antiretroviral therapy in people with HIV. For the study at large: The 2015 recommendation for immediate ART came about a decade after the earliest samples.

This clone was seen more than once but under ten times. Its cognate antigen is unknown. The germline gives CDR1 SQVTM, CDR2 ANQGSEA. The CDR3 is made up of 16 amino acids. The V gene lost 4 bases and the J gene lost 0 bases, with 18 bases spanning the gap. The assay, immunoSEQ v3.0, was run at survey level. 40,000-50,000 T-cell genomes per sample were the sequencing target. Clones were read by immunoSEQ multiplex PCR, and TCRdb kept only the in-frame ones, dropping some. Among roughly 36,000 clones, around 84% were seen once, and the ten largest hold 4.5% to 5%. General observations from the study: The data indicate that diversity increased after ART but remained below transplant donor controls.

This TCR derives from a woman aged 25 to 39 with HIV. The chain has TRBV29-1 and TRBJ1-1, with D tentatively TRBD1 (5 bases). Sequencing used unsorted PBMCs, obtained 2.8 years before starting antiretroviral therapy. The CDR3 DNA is TGCAGCGTTGTGGATGAGGCGGGGACCCTGAACACTGAAGCTTTCTTT. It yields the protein CSVVDEAGTLNTEAFF.